Listed below are T cell receptor beta chains from one sample, sequenced in a study of blood T cell repertoires in COVID-19. Sequenced by immunoSEQ multiplex PCR; TCRdb stores in-frame clones only, minus some. The sample yields approximately 230,000 clones, roughly 89% seen once. Sequenced input: peripheral blood. These receptors came from a man aged 30 to 45 who had recovered from COVID-19. The CDR3 runs from the conserved cysteine through the conserved F or W. The D gene is left open where the match is weak. Clone size, where shown, is once, few, many, or a class for clones that have expanded.

D gene | clone size | J gene | V gene | CDR3 length | CDR3 DNA | CDR3 protein
TRBD1 | . | TRBJ2-5 | TRBV12-3/TRBV12-4 | 13 | TGTGCCAGCAAAGTCCCGGGACAGGTGACCCAGTACTTC | CASKVPGQVTQYF
. | . | TRBJ1-4 | TRBV12-3/TRBV12-4 | 13 | TGTGCCAGCAACAGGGTTACTAATGAAAAACTGTTTTTT | CASNRVTNEKLFF
. | . | TRBJ2-5 | TRBV7-2 | 14 | TGTGCCAGCAGCTTAGCGAGGGAAGAGGAGACCCAGTACTTC | CASSLAREEETQYF
. | few | TRBJ2-2 | TRBV7-9 | 15 | TGTGCCAGCAGCTTGCAATCAAAGCGTACCGGGGAGCTGTTTTTT | CASSLQSKRTGELFF
. | . | TRBJ2-2 | TRBV9 | 15 | TGTGCCAGCAGCGTCAGGGGCAGGAACACCGGGGAGCTGTTTTTT | CASSVRGRNTGELFF
TRBD2 | . | TRBJ2-3 | TRBV10-3 | 14 | TGTGCCATCAGCACTAGCGGGGGCACAGATACGCAGTATTTT | CAISTSGGTDTQYF
TRBD1 | . | TRBJ1-3 | TRBV29-1 | 15 | TGCAGCGTTGAAGGGCGTGACAGGGTTGGAAACACCATATATTTT | CSVEGRDRVGNTIYF
TRBD1 | . | TRBJ1-2 | TRBV27 | 13 | TGTGCCAGCAGCTGGGACAGGGCTAGTGGCTACACCTTC | CASSWDRASGYTF
. | . | TRBJ1-1 | TRBV11-3 | 13 | TGTGCCAGCAGCTATACCTATTCAACTGAAGCTTTCTTT | CASSYTYSTEAFF
. | . | TRBJ1-1 | TRBV7-2 | 11 | TGTGCCAGCAGTCGACAAACTGAAGCTTTCTTT | CASSRQTEAFF
TRBD1 | once | TRBJ1-2 | TRBV6-5 | 12 | TGTGCCAGCAGGGGGACAGGCTATGGCTACACCTTC | CASRGTGYGYTF
TRBD1 | . | TRBJ1-1 | TRBV6-5 | 15 | TGTGCCAGCAGTTACTCCGGGACAGGGGGGACAGAAGCTTTCTTT | CASSYSGTGGTEAFF
TRBD1 | . | TRBJ1-6 | TRBV5-1 | 18 | TGCGCCAGCAGCCCTTCGCGACAGGGGACAGACTATAATTCACCCCTCCACTTT | CASSPSRQGTDYNSPLHF
TRBD2 | . | TRBJ2-1 | TRBV18 | 16 | TGTGCCAGCTCACTTCCGGGACTAGCGGGAGGGAATGAGCAGTTCTTC | CASSLPGLAGGNEQFF
. | . | TRBJ1-4 | TRBV27 | 15 | TGTGCCAGCAGTTTCCAAGGAGGGTTGAATGAAAAACTGTTTTTT | CASSFQGGLNEKLFF
TRBD1 | many | TRBJ1-5 | TRBV6-1 | 17 | TGTGCCAGCAGTGAAGTGTGGTCGGGACAGATTAATCAGCCCCAGCATTTT | CASSEVWSGQINQPQHF
. | . | TRBJ1-2 | TRBV12-3/TRBV12-4 | 12 | TGTGCCAGCAGCGCAGGGGACTATGGCTACACCTTC | CASSAGDYGYTF
. | once | TRBJ2-7 | TRBV6-5 | 13 | TGTGCCAGCAGGAGACAGGAGCCCTACGAGCAGTACTTC | CASRRQEPYEQYF
. | . | TRBJ2-5 | TRBV20-1 | 14 | TGCAGTGCTAGTGAGGGGCCGATACTAGAGACCCAGTACTTC | CSASEGPILETQYF
. | . | TRBJ2-3 | TRBV19 | 15 | TGTGCCAGTAGTCCGAGACAGGGACTCACAGATACGCAGTATTTT | CASSPRQGLTDTQYF
TRBD2 | . | TRBJ2-3 | TRBV7-2 | 16 | TGTGCCAGCAGCTTAGCGGGTAGCGGGCCCACAGATACGCAGTATTTT | CASSLAGSGPTDTQYF
TRBD1 | . | TRBJ1-2 | TRBV5-1 | 12 | TGCGCCAGCAGCCGACAGGGGGATGGCTACACCTTC | CASSRQGDGYTF
. | . | TRBJ1-4 | TRBV12-3/TRBV12-4 | 13 | TGTGCCAGCAGTCTGGGGGCACGTGAAAAACTGTTTTTT | CASSLGAREKLFF
. | . | TRBJ1-5 | TRBV7-6 | 15 | TGTGCCAGCAGCTTAGGGGGGGGAGGCAATCAGCCCCAGCATTTT | CASSLGGGGNQPQHF
TRBD2 | . | TRBJ2-1 | TRBV4-1 | 15 | TGCGCCAGCAGCCAAGGCCTAGCGGGGGGGCGTCGGTCGTTCTTC | CASSQGLAGGRRSFF
TRBD2 | . | TRBJ2-2 | TRBV6-5 | 16 | TGTGCCAGCAGTTCCTCACTAGCGGGGAGGGTCGGGGAGCTGTTTTTT | CASSSSLAGRVGELFF
TRBD2 | . | TRBJ2-3 | TRBV6-1 | 19 | TGTGCCAGCAGTGAAGCAGGTTTCGAGGCGGGGGGGAGGAAGGATACGCAGTATTTT | CASSEAGFEAGGRKDTQYF
. | . | TRBJ1-5 | TRBV13 | 16 | TGTGCCAGCAGCTTAGGAGCGCTGGGGAGGGATCAGCCCCAGCATTTT | CASSLGALGRDQPQHF
. | . | TRBJ1-2 | TRBV3-1/TRBV3-2 | 16 | TGTGCCAGCAGCCAAGATAGAGGGTTTCGGGACTATGGCTACACCTTC | CASSQDRGFRDYGYTF
. | . | TRBJ2-7 | TRBV14 | 16 | TGTGCCAGCAGCCAAGAAAGTTTGTGGAGCTCCTACGAGCAGTACTTC | CASSQESLWSSYEQYF
. | . | TRBJ2-3 | TRBV7-2 | 17 | TGTGCCAGCAGCTTAGGCGGACAGTCTAAAACCACAGATACGCAGTATTTT | CASSLGGQSKTTDTQYF
TRBD1 | . | TRBJ2-5 | TRBV5-1 | 16 | TGCGCCAGCAGCAGGGGGACGGGGACAGGGCGAGAGACCCAGTACTTC | CASSRGTGTGRETQYF
. | . | TRBJ1-2 | TRBV5-8 | 14 | TGTGCCAGCACCGGGGAGGGGAGGAACTATGGCTACACCTTC | CASTGEGRNYGYTF
. | . | TRBJ1-6 | TRBV2 | 17 | TGTGCCAGCAGTGTGTTGGCAGGCACCACCCTCAATTCACCCCTCCACTTT | CASSVLAGTTLNSPLHF
. | . | TRBJ1-1 | TRBV5-4 | 16 | TGTGCCAGCAGCTTGGGGGACACACTAACCAACACTGAAGCTTTCTTT | CASSLGDTLTNTEAFF
. | . | TRBJ1-1 | TRBV2 | 12 | TGTGCCAGCAGTGCTGACATAACTGAAGCTTTCTTT | CASSADITEAFF
TRBD1 | . | TRBJ1-5 | TRBV6-5 | 14 | TGTGCCAGTAGGACAGGGGGCATGAGTCAGCCCCAGCATTTT | CASRTGGMSQPQHF
TRBD2 | . | TRBJ2-1 | TRBV13 | 17 | TGTGCCAGCAGCTACCGAAGGACTAGCGGGGCCTACAATGAGCAGTTCTTC | CASSYRRTSGAYNEQFF
TRBD2 | . | TRBJ2-1 | TRBV5-1 | 14 | TGCGCCAGCCTCCTTAGCGGGGGGTCAGGCGAGCAGTTCTTC | CASLLSGGSGEQFF
. | . | TRBJ2-1 | TRBV19 | 16 | TGTGCCAGTACCTCCTGGGGGGGGCCCCCATACAATGAGCAGTTCTTC | CASTSWGGPPYNEQFF
. | . | TRBJ1-1 | TRBV19 | 13 | TGTGCCAGTAGGACTTTGGGGAACACTGAAGCTTTCTTT | CASRTLGNTEAFF
TRBD1 | . | TRBJ2-7 | TRBV30 | 11 | TGTGCCTGGAGCACCGGGACAGGTCGTTACTTC | CAWSTGTGRYF
. | . | TRBJ1-5 | TRBV30 | 13 | TGTGCCTGGAGTGAGACATGCTATCAGCCCCAGCATTTT | CAWSETCYQPQHF
TRBD1 | . | TRBJ1-5 | TRBV9 | 13 | TGTGCCAGTACTCAGGGGGACAATCAGCCCCAGCATTTT | CASTQGDNQPQHF
TRBD1 | . | TRBJ2-2 | TRBV18 | 17 | TGTGCCAGCTCACCACCGACGGGACAGGGGGACACCGGGGAGCTGTTTTTT | CASSPPTGQGDTGELFF
. | . | TRBJ1-2 | TRBV9 | 14 | TGTGCCAGCAGCGTAGTCGGGGGTTGGGAGGGCTACACCTTC | CASSVVGGWEGYTF
TRBD1 | . | TRBJ1-1 | TRBV5-1 | 17 | TGCGCCAGCAGCTCACAGGGGGCGACCCTTATGAACACTGAAGCTTTCTTT | CASSSQGATLMNTEAFF
. | . | TRBJ2-5 | TRBV3-1/TRBV3-2 | 13 | TGTGCCAGCAGCCAAGTAAAGCGGGAGACCCAGTACTTC | CASSQVKRETQYF
TRBD2 | . | TRBJ2-7 | TRBV12-5 | 23 | TGTGCTAGTGGTTTGGTGCCGGGACTAGCGATAATGCAGAGTGCCCATCGGGGTGTTGAGCAGTACTTC | CASGLVPGLAIMQSAHRGVEQYF
. | . | TRBJ2-3 | TRBV5-4 | 12 | TGTGCCAGCCGTCTTTACACAGATACGCAGTATTTT | CASRLYTDTQYF
. | . | TRBJ2-7 | TRBV13 | 15 | TGTGCCAGCAGCTTTGACCGGGTCCCCACCTACGAGCAGTACTTC | CASSFDRVPTYEQYF